This T cell receptor beta chain was identified during a study of cytomegalovirus exposure and HLA in healthy donors. CDR1 and CDR2 from the germline V gene are SGHRS and YFSETQ. The CDR3 has 15 residues. The germline V and J ends were trimmed by 0 bases and 2 bases, with 6 bases remaining between them. PCR primers comprised 60 Vbeta and 13 Jbeta primers. Some clones are missing from TCRdb's copy, which holds only in-frame ones; the method was immunoSEQ multiplex PCR. The table includes approximately 170,000 clones, more than 65% detected once. The material sequenced was PBMCs. The TCR originated in a man aged 18-30 years in good health and CMV-seropositive. The rearrangement links TRBV5-1 to TRBJ2-6; D perhaps matches TRBD1 (6 bases). Here the CDR3 reads CASSLGGPGANVLTF. The CDR3 region has the DNA TGCGCCAGCAGCTTGGGGGGGCCTGGGGCCAACGTCCTGACTTTC.